A single sample gave rise to the 12 T cell receptor beta chains below, sequenced in a study of T cells in Graves' hyperthyroidism and ophthalmopathy. RNA transcripts served as the template for amplifying TCR beta CDR3 regions. First-round RT-PCR with HTBI primers amplified the TCR CDR3 region. MiXCR, applied by TCRdb to the multiplex PCR reads, yields one record per CDR3 protein. Among hundreds of thousands of distinct CDR3 sequences, over 12% were seen once, and the ten largest hold 4% to 5.5%. Sequencing was carried out using blood. The receptor set was obtained from a middle-aged woman with Graves' ophthalmopathy.

This clonotype was observed many times. This chain joins TRBV6-1 and TRBJ2-4; D possibly corresponds to TRBD2 (5 bases). Germline CDR1 is MNHNS and CDR2 is SASEGT. The V end lost 6 bases, the J end lost 7 bases, and 10 bases lay between the germline ends. The length of the CDR3 is 12 residues. The chain's CDR3 is CASREGSNIQYF. As DNA, the CDR3 is TGTGCCAGCAGAGAGGGAAGTAACATTCAGTACTTC.

This clonotype was recorded at least ten times. The rearrangement joins TRBV28 to TRBJ2-7, with 10 bases matching TRBD1. The CDR3 sequence is 15 residues long. The V gene's germline CDR1 is MDHEN and CDR2 SYDVKM. V lost 4 bases and J lost 7; bases outside the gene matches: 10. CDR3 nucleotides: TGTGCCAGCAGTTCGGGACAGGGGCCCGCTCGGGAGCAGTACTTC. Amino acid sequence: CASSSGQGPAREQYF.

This clonotype was picked up a small number of times. J is TRBJ2-5 and V is TRBV20-1; TRBD2 matches 16 bases. The ends lost 4 bases at V and 5 bases at J; junction bases unmatched: 7. Looked up from germline, CDR1 is DFQATT and CDR2 is SNEGSKA (reference sequence). The CDR3 is 16 amino acids. CDR3 region: CSATGTSGRARETQYF. The CDR3 DNA reads as TGCAGTGCTACCGGGACTAGCGGGAGGGCCCGTGAGACCCAGTACTTC.

This rearrangement joins TRBV9 to TRBJ2-7; TRBD2 agrees at 11 bases. V lost 3 bases and J lost 2; bases outside the gene matches: 4. Germline CDR1 and CDR2: SGDLS and YYNGEE. This CDR3 spans 15 amino acids. DNA for the CDR3: TGTGCCAGCAGCGGAGGGACTAGCGGAACCTACGAGCAGTACTTC. Protein: CASSGGTSGTYEQYF.

This chain uses TRBV7-2 with TRBJ2-7, with TRBD2 matching over 8 bases. The germline CDR1 and CDR2 sequences are SGHTA and FQGNSA. The length of the CDR3 is 15 residues. J was trimmed by 6 bases and V by 3 bases; bases with no gene match: 10. The CDR3 DNA follows: TGTGCCAGCAGCTTTGGGACTAGGGGGGGGTCCGAGCAGTACTTC. Amino acids: CASSFGTRGGSEQYF. Filled out from reference TRBV7-2 and TRBJ2-7, the complete variable domain reads GAGVSQSPSNKVTEKGKDVELRCDPISGHTALYWYRQSLGQGLEFLIYFQGNSAPDKSGLPSDRFSAERTGGSVSTLTIQRTQQEDSAVYLCASSFGTRGGSEQYFGPGTRLTVT.

This clonotype has at least ten counts. The chain combines TRBV6-1 with TRBJ1-5; D possibly corresponds to TRBD1 (6 bases). Germline lookup yields CDR1 MNHNS and CDR2 SASEGT. This CDR3 has 16 residues. Trimming cost V 2 bases and J 4 bases, with 15 bases left between them. DNA of the CDR3: TGTGCCAGCAGTGAAAGGGCAGGGGCGTGGAATCAGCCCCAGCATTTT. Translated, it gives CASSERAGAWNQPQHF.

In this sample, this clonotype turned up many times. V usage is TRBV7-8 and J usage is TRBJ1-1, with TRBD1 as a possible D gene (6 bases). Germline CDR1 SGHVS, CDR2 FQNEAQ. V was trimmed by 1 base and J by 8 bases, leaving 11 bases between them. The CDR3 consists of 13 residues. The chain's CDR3 is CASSLGDKAEAFF. The CDR3 DNA is TGTGCCAGCAGCTTAGGGGACAAGGCCGAAGCTTTCTTT.

This clonotype showed up just once. V gene TRBV15 combines with J gene TRBJ2-5, with D possibly being TRBD2 (6 bases). The CDR3 spans 13 residues. Germline CDR1 and CDR2: LNHNV and YYDKDF (reference sequence). With 3 bases removed from V and 5 bases from J, the gap between germline ends came to 10 bases. The CDR3 reads CATSSGGGETQYF. The CDR3 nucleotides are TGTGCCACCAGCAGTGGGGGAGGTGAGACCCAGTACTTC.

This clonotype occurred many times. This chain uses TRBV6-2 or TRBV6-3 with TRBJ2-5, with 13 positions matching TRBD2. CDR3 length: 18 residues. The V segment lost 2 bases and the J segment 5 bases; nucleotides outside the gene matches: 11. Germline CDR1 is MNHEY and CDR2 is SVGEGT. The CDR3 sequence is CASSYGISGLAGEETQYF. CDR3 sequence (DNA): TGTGCCAGCAGTTACGGGATTTCCGGACTAGCGGGAGAGGAGACCCAGTACTTC.

This clonotype was recorded many times. V is TRBV12-3 or TRBV12-4 and J is TRBJ2-4; D is uncertain. The CDR3 has 12 amino acids. With 6 bases removed from V and 9 bases from J, the gap between germline ends came to 12 bases. The CDR3 bases are TGTGCCAGCAGCCCCTCTTACGGCATTCAGTACTTC. Protein sequence: CASSPSYGIQYF.

This clonotype was seen at least ten times. The genes are TRBV6-5 and TRBJ1-2; D perhaps matches TRBD1 (6 bases). V lost 2 bases, J lost 4 bases, and 8 bases lay in between. The CDR3 runs 13 residues. Germline assignment: CDR1 MNHEY and CDR2 SVGAGI. CDR3: CASSYGGLYGYTF. DNA of the CDR3: TGTGCCAGCAGTTACGGGGGGCTCTATGGCTACACCTTC.

This clonotype was seen repeatedly, ten times or more. The CDR3 coding sequence is TGCAGCGTGGTTCGGGACACCGACTCCTACGAGCAGTACTTC. Encoded protein: CSVVRDTDSYEQYF. The gene calls are TRBV29-1 and TRBJ2-7, with D maybe TRBD1 (6 bases). The germline V gene encodes CDR1 SQVTM and CDR2 ANQGSEA. There are 14 residues in the CDR3. V was trimmed by 6 bases and J by 0 bases, leaving 15 bases between them.